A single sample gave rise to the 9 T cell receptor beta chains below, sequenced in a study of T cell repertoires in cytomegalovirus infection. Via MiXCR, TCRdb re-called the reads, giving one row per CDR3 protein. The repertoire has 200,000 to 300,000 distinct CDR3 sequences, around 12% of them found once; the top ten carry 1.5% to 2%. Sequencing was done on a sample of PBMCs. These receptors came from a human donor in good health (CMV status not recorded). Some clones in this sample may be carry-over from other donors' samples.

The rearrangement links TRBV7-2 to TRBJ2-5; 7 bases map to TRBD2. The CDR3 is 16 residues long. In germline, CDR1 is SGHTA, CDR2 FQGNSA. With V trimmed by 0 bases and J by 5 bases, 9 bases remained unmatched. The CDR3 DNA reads TGTGCCAGCAGCTTAGCCTCTAGCGGAGGCGGGGAGACCCAGTACTTC. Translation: CASSLASSGGGETQYF.

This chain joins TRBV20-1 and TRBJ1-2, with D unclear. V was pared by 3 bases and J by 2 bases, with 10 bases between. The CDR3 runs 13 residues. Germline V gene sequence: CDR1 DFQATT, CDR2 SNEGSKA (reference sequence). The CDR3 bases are TGCAGTGCTAGTAGTAGTGGAAACTATGGCTACACCTTC. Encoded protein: CSASSSGNYGYTF.

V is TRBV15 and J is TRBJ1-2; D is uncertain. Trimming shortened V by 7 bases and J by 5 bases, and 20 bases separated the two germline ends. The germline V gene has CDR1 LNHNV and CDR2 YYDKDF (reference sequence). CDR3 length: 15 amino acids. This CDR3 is CATTTMEGDPYGYTF. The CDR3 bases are TGTGCCACCACTACCATGGAGGGCGACCCTTATGGCTACACCTTC.

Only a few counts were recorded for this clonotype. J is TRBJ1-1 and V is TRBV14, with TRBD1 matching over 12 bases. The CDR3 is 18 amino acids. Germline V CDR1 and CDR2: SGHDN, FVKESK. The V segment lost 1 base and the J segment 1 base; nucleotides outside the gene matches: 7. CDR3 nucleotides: TGTGCCAGCAGCCAAGGAGTAGGGACAGGGGGCCCGAACACTGAAGCTTTCTTT. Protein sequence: CASSQGVGTGGPNTEAFF.

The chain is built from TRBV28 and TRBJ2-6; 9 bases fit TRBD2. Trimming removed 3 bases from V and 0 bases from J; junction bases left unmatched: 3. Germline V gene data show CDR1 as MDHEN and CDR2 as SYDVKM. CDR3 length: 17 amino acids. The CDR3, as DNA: TGTGCCAGCAGTTTTTATAGCGGGGGCTCTGGGGCCAACGTCCTGACTTTC. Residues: CASSFYSGGSGANVLTF.

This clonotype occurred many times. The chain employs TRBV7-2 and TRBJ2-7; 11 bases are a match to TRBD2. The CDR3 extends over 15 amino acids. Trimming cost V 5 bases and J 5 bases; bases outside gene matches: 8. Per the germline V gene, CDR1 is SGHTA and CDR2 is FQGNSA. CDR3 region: CASSLLAGGWDEQYF. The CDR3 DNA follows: TGTGCCAGCAGCCTATTAGCGGGAGGGTGGGACGAGCAGTACTTC.

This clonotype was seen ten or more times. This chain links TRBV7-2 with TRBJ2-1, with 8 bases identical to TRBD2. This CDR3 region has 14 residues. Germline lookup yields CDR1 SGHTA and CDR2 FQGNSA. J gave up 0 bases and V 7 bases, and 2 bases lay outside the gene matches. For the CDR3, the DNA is TGTGCCAGCATAGGGACTAGCTCCTACAATGAGCAGTTCTTC. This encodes CASIGTSSYNEQFF.

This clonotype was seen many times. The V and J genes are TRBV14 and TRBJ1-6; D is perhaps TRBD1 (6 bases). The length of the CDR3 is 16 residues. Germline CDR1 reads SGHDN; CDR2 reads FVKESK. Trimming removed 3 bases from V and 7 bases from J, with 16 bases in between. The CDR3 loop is CASSQGGRGRNSPLHF. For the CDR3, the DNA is TGTGCCAGCAGCCAGGGGGGCAGGGGAAGGAATTCACCCCTCCACTTT.

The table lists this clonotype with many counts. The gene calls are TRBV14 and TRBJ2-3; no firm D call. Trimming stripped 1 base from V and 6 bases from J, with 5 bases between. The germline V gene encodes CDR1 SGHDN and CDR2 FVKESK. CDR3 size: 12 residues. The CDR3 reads CASSQVRDTQYF. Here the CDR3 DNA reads TGTGCCAGCAGCCAAGTACGGGATACGCAGTATTTT.